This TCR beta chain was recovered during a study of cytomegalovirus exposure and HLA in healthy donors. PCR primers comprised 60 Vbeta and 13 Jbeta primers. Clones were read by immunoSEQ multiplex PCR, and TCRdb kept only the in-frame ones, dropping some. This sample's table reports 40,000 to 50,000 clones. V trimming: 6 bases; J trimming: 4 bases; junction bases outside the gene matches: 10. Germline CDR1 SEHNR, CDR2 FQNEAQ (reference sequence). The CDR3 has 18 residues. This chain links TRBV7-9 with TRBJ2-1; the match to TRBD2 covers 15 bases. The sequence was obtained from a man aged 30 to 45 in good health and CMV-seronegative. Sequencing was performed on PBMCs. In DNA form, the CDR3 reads TGTGCCAGCAGTCGAGGACTAGCGGGAGGGCCGGGGTACAATGAGCAGTTCTTC. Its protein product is CASSRGLAGGPGYNEQFF.